Following are 15 T cell receptor beta chains from one sample sequenced in a study of blood T cell repertoires in COVID-19. Sequencing was performed with immunoSEQ multiplex PCR; in TCRdb, only in-frame clones are kept and a portion is missing. The sample has about 160,000 clones; around 80% are singletons. Sequences were obtained from peripheral blood. These receptor sequences come from a human donor with acute or convalescent COVID-19. The donor label of this sample is uncertain.

The chain joins TRBV7-9 to TRBJ1-1; D perhaps matches TRBD1 (5 bases). This CDR3 region has 14 residues. V lost 5 bases, J lost 7 bases, and 17 bases lay in between. Germline CDR1 is SEHNR and CDR2 is FQNEAQ (reference sequence). CDR3 protein: CASSPGGIGGEAFF. The CDR3 nucleotides read TGTGCCAGCAGCCCCGGGGGGATAGGTGGTGAAGCTTTCTTT.

The chain recombines TRBV19 with TRBJ1-6; D unresolved. The CDR3 sequence is 14 residues long. V gave up 3 bases and J gave up 7 bases, with 10 bases separating them. Looked up from germline, CDR1 is LNHDA and CDR2 is SQIVND (reference sequence). CDR3 in DNA: TGTGCCAGTAGTATGAGAGGTCAGAATTCACCCCTCCACTTT. Translating gives CASSMRGQNSPLHF.

V usage is TRBV5-1 and J usage is TRBJ1-2; D possibly corresponds to TRBD1 (5 bases). Germline V lookup: CDR1 SGHRS, CDR2 YFSETQ. The CDR3 runs 12 residues. Trimming took off 4 bases at V and 7 bases at J, with 11 bases between the two ends. This CDR3 is CASSPRGIGYTF. In DNA, the CDR3 is TGCGCCAGCAGCCCGCGGGGGATTGGCTACACCTTC.

The chain employs TRBV30 and TRBJ1-3; D perhaps matches TRBD1 (6 bases). V lost 0 bases and J lost 4, with 13 bases in between. The CDR3 has 15 amino acids. The germline V gene encodes CDR1 GTSNPN and CDR2 SVGIG (reference sequence). The CDR3 DNA follows: TGTGCCTGGAGTGTCGGGGGGCAGGGGGGAAACACCATATATTTT. As protein: CAWSVGGQGGNTIYF.

This clone has only a few counts. The chain is built from TRBV14 and TRBJ2-2; 7 nucleotides line up with TRBD1. This CDR3 has 14 amino acids. From germline, CDR1 is SGHDN and CDR2 FVKESK. V dropped 4 bases and J dropped 9; count of bases not matched to a gene: 8. The CDR3 spells CASSPRDSHRELFF. The CDR3 DNA is TGTGCCAGCAGCCCCCGGGACAGCCACCGGGAGCTGTTTTTT.

The J gene is TRBJ1-2, the V gene TRBV5-1; TRBD1 might be the D (6 bases). Germline V gene data show CDR1 as SGHRS and CDR2 as YFSETQ. The CDR3 consists of 17 residues. Trimming shortened V by 2 bases and J by 7 bases, and 24 bases separated the two germline ends. The CDR3 loop reads CASSLTGTLNSDAGYTF. For the CDR3, the DNA is TGCGCCAGCAGCTTAACCGGGACACTCAACTCCGACGCTGGCTACACCTTC.

V usage is TRBV29-1 and J usage is TRBJ1-1, with 8 bases matching TRBD1. The germline V gene encodes CDR1 SQVTM and CDR2 ANQGSEA. The CDR3 spans 19 residues. The J segment lost 1 base and the V segment lost 3 bases, leaving 19 bases of the junction unmatched. The DNA of the CDR3 is TGCAGCGTTGATTCTCCCTCTTGGACAGGGAATAGGGGGAACACTGAAGCTTTCTTT. The encoded protein is CSVDSPSWTGNRGNTEAFF.

CDR3 sequence (DNA): TGTGCCAGCACCAGACAGGGGCCCACTGAAGCTTTCTTT. It yields the protein CASTRQGPTEAFF. The chain joins TRBV2 to TRBJ1-1; 8 positions match TRBD1. This CDR3 has 13 amino acids. CDR1 and CDR2 (germline): SNHLY, FYNNEI. The V and J ends lost 7 bases and 4 bases, in that order; junction bases with no gene match: 5.

This clone was detected a few times. The sample carries other DNA sequences with the same CDR3. The rearrangement joins TRBV5-1 to TRBJ1-1; 7 positions match TRBD1. This CDR3 has 15 amino acids. V gave up 4 bases and J gave up 2 bases; unmatched junction bases: 8. Germline loops: CDR1 SGHRS, CDR2 YFSETQ. The CDR3 region is CASSPGGTANTEAFF. For the CDR3, the DNA is TGCGCCAGCAGCCCTGGCGGGACAGCAAACACTGAAGCTTTCTTT.

This sequence joins TRBV5-1 and TRBJ1-2; 10 bases line up with TRBD1. This CDR3 is 16 amino acids long. V trimming: 4 bases; J trimming: 8 bases; junction bases outside the gene matches: 14. The germline gives CDR1 SGHRS, CDR2 YFSETQ. The CDR3 protein is CASSPTRPGQGYGYTF. In DNA, the CDR3 is TGCGCCAGCAGCCCTACACGACCGGGACAGGGGTACGGCTACACCTTC. The whole variable domain, remainder taken from reference TRBV5-1 and TRBJ1-2, is KAGVTQTPRYLIKTRGQQVTLSCSPISGHRSVSWYQQTPGQGLQFLFEYFSETQRNKGNFPGRFSGRQFSNSRSEMNVSTLELGDSALYLCASSPTRPGQGYGYTFGSGTRLTVV.

The chain employs TRBV13 and TRBJ2-7, with 7 bases aligning to TRBD2. The CDR3 has 17 residues. Germline CDR1 PRHDT, CDR2 FYEKMQ (reference sequence). Losses at the gene ends were 4 bases for V and 2 bases for J; bases not matched to a gene: 14. The CDR3 DNA reads TGTGCCAGCAGCTCCGGAGAACGGGGGGAGGTGGCCTACGAGCAGTACTTC. Translated, it gives CASSSGERGEVAYEQYF.

V gene TRBV25-1 combines with J gene TRBJ2-7; TRBD2 might be the D (5 bases). V gave up 1 base and J gave up 3 bases, with 10 bases separating them. CDR3 length: 14 amino acids. Looked up from germline, CDR1 is MGHDK and CDR2 is SYGVNS. CDR3 in DNA: TGTGCCAGCAGTGAATCCGAGGGAGACTACGAGCAGTACTTC. Protein sequence: CASSESEGDYEQYF.

This clone has a handful of counts. V usage is TRBV29-1 and J usage is TRBJ1-2; 8 bases align to TRBD1. Germline V gene data show CDR1 as SQVTM and CDR2 as ANQGSEA. CDR3 length: 12 amino acids. Germline trimming cut 3 bases from V and 12 bases from J; bases unmatched to any gene: 9. CDR3 DNA: TGCAGCGTTGACTATCCGGGACAGGAAAACACCTTC. It yields the protein CSVDYPGQENTF.

The chain uses TRBV2 and TRBJ2-2, with D possibly being TRBD1 (5 bases). CDR3 length: 14 residues. The V gene lost 6 bases and the J gene lost 4 bases, with 12 bases spanning the gap. Germline V CDR1 and CDR2: SNHLY, FYNNEI. The CDR3 loop reads CASRWKGVTGELFF. For the CDR3, the DNA is TGTGCCAGCAGGTGGAAAGGGGTCACCGGGGAGCTGTTTTTT.

This chain's CDR3 is CASSLGGHNQETQYF. The CDR3, as DNA: TGTGCCAGCAGCTTGGGGGGGCATAATCAAGAGACCCAGTACTTC. The chain uses TRBV5-4 and TRBJ2-5, with D possibly TRBD1 on 6 matching bases. The CDR3 runs to 15 residues. Germline V gene lookup returns CDR1 SGHNT and CDR2 YYREEE (reference sequence). Trimming left V 0 bases short and J 2 bases short, with 11 bases between.